This T cell receptor beta chain was recovered during a study of regulatory T cells in long-lasting Graves disease. The overall study: The definition of persistent Graves' disease was over 5 years of antithyroid drugs with positive TSH receptor antibodies. Study observations and caveats: New patients shared around 920 public clonotypes, fewer than the 2,741 shared by persistent patients.

Time point specified: persistent/refractory GD, antithyroid drugs over 5 years with positive TRAb. From RNA extracted from PBMCs, the TCR library was made. The guidelines of the American Thyroid Association were the basis for diagnosing Graves' disease. This clonotype turned up a few times. Its antigen is not known. Arm-PCR of CDR3 regions and iRepertoire HTBI primers were the basis on which TCR beta libraries were built. TCRdb independently ran MiXCR on the multiplex PCR reads; one entry per CDR3 protein. Of 350,000 to 450,000 distinct CDR3 sequences listed, approximately 25% are singletons. The CDR3 consists of 14 residues. V lost 6 bases, J lost 5 bases, and 9 bases stayed unmatched. Germline CDR1 and CDR2: LNHDA and SQIVND (reference sequence).

The V call is TRBV19, the J call TRBJ1-2; TRBD1 aligns across 7 bases. The TCR sequence derives from a middle-aged woman with Graves disease. Source: peripheral blood mononuclear cells (PBMCs), taken when the disease was refractory, from a patient treated with antithyroid drugs. The CDR3 sequence is CASRDREVRYGYTF. Here the CDR3 DNA reads TGTGCCAGTAGAGACAGGGAAGTTCGGTATGGCTACACCTTC.